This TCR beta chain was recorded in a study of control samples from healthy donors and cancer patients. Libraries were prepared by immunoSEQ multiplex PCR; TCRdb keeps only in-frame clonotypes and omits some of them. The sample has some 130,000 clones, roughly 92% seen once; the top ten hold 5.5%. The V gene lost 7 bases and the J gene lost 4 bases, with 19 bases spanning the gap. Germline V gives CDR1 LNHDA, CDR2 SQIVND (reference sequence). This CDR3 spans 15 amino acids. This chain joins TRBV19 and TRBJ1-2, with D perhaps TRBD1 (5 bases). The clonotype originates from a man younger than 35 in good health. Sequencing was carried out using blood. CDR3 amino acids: CASTLRGRVIYGYTF. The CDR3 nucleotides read TGTGCCAGTACCCTGAGGGGCAGGGTGATCTATGGCTACACCTTC.